Listed here are 24 T cell receptor beta chains from one sample, sequenced in a study. Method: immunoSEQ multiplex PCR; TCRdb's copy keeps in-frame clones and lacks some. The sample has around 54,000 clones, approximately 93% seen once; the top ten hold 9.5% to 12%. The sequenced material came from PBMCs. The origin of the receptors is a man between 35 and 55 years old with rheumatoid arthritis.

In regard to this clone: One end of the junction fails to match germline, which may point to a read error. The chain uses TRBV6-1 and TRBJ2-2; TRBD1 matches 8 bases. The CDR3 spans 18 residues. Germline-derived CDR1 and CDR2 are MNHNS and SASEGT. The CDR3 nucleotides read TGTGCCAGCAGTGGTTGGGTCAGGGGGCAGGGAGAACACCGGGGAGCTGTTTTT. This codes for CASSGWVRGQGEHRGAVF.

This chain links TRBV5-6 with TRBJ1-4; perhaps TRBD1 as D (5 bases). The CDR3 runs to 15 residues. CDR1 and CDR2 (germline): SGHDT, YYEEEE. The V end was cut by 4 bases, the J end by 8 bases, with 18 bases between. CDR3 DNA sequence: TGTGCCAGCAGCCAAACGGGACGGCTCGAGGAAAAACTGTTTTTT. Protein sequence: CASSQTGRLEEKLFF.

The chain uses TRBV15 and TRBJ1-3; no definite D call. The length of the CDR3 is 16 residues. Trimming cost V 2 bases and J 0 bases, with 11 bases left between them. From germline, CDR1 is LNHNV and CDR2 YYDKDF (reference sequence). CDR3 sequence: CATSRFKASSGNTIYF. Here the CDR3 DNA reads TGTGCCACCAGCAGATTTAAAGCGAGCTCTGGAAACACCATATATTTT.

The V and J genes are TRBV7-2 and TRBJ1-1; tentative D call: TRBD1 (6 bases). CDR3 length: 14 amino acids. Germline V lookup: CDR1 SGHTA, CDR2 FQGNSA. V shed 3 bases and J shed 0 bases, with 8 bases lying between them. As DNA, the CDR3 is TGTGCCAGCAGCTTGGACAGAGTGAACACTGAAGCTTTCTTT. Protein product: CASSLDRVNTEAFF.

This chain joins TRBV6-2 or TRBV6-3 and TRBJ2-7; 11 positions agree with TRBD1. Germline assignment: CDR1 MNHEY and CDR2 SVGEGT. The V gene end was trimmed by 5 bases and the J gene end by 4 bases; junction bases not matched to a gene: 7. The CDR3 extends over 15 amino acids. The CDR3 sequence is CASSLPGQGEYEQYF. The CDR3 DNA is TGTGCCAGCAGTCTACCGGGACAGGGGGAGTACGAGCAGTACTTC.

The gene calls are TRBV18 and TRBJ1-1; D is uncertain. CDR1 is KGHSH and CDR2 is LQKENI in the germline V gene. The V end was cut by 3 bases, the J end by 1 base, with 9 bases between. This CDR3 is built from 14 residues. Here the CDR3 DNA reads TGTGCCAGCTCACCTCAGTCCCGGAACACTGAAGCTTTCTTT. It codes for CASSPQSRNTEAFF.

V and J are TRBV30 and TRBJ1-6; D might be TRBD1 (5 bases). This CDR3 region has 14 residues. Germline CDR1 is GTSNPN and CDR2 is SVGIG (reference sequence). Trimming pared 4 bases from V and 4 bases from J, leaving 11 bases between. The CDR3 here is CAWMSGPYNSPLHF. The CDR3 coding sequence is TGTGCCTGGATGTCAGGGCCTTATAATTCACCCCTCCACTTT.

V usage is TRBV11-2 and J usage is TRBJ1-2, with D possibly TRBD1 on 6 matching bases. V was pared by 3 bases and J by 13 bases, with 12 bases between. The CDR3 extends over 11 amino acids. Germline V CDR1 and CDR2: SGHAT, FQNNGV. The CDR3 is CASSLGSGATF. CDR3 coding DNA: TGTGCCAGCAGCTTGGGGTCGGGGGCCACCTTC.

This chain joins TRBV11-2 and TRBJ2-7; TRBD2 is a possible D gene (5 bases). The V end was cut by 4 bases, the J end by 4 bases, with 11 bases between. CDR3 length equals 13 residues. Germline CDR1 SGHAT, CDR2 FQNNGV. This CDR3 reads CASSSPTSYEQYF. In DNA, the CDR3 is TGTGCCAGCAGCTCTCCAACTAGTTACGAGCAGTACTTC.

The CDR3, as DNA: TGTGCCAGCAGTTACAAAAGGGGGTATGGCTACACCTTC. This encodes CASSYKRGYGYTF. The rearrangement joins TRBV6-5 to TRBJ1-2, with D perhaps TRBD1 (6 bases). The CDR3 length is 13 residues. Trimming removed 2 bases from V and 5 bases from J, with 9 bases in between. The germline V gene encodes CDR1 MNHEY and CDR2 SVGAGI.

The chain is built from TRBV5-1 and TRBJ1-2; TRBD1 might be the D (6 bases). Trimming took off 0 bases at V and 13 bases at J, with 16 bases between the two ends. CDR1 SGHRS and CDR2 YFSETQ come from the germline V gene. This CDR3 comprises 13 residues. CDR3 region: CASSLGGQGSTTF. The CDR3 DNA reads as TGCGCCAGCAGCTTGGGAGGGCAGGGGTCTACCACCTTC.

V is TRBV5-1 and J is TRBJ1-4; tentative D call: TRBD1 (5 bases). The germline CDR1 and CDR2 sequences are SGHRS and YFSETQ. The germline V and J ends were trimmed by 0 bases and 0 bases, with 9 bases remaining between them. The CDR3 is 16 residues long. CDR3 bases: TGCGCCAGCAGCTTGGGCGGGACCGCAACTAATGAAAAACTGTTTTTT. Translating gives CASSLGGTATNEKLFF.

This chain joins TRBV27 and TRBJ2-7; TRBD1 or TRBD2 may be the D gene (5 bases each). The CDR3 length is 13 residues. V gave up 4 bases and J gave up 1 base, with 8 bases separating them. CDR1 MNHEY and CDR2 SMNVEV come from the germline V gene (reference sequence). CDR3 in DNA: TGTGCCAGCAGTTACGGGACGTCCTACGAGCAGTACTTC. Its protein product is CASSYGTSYEQYF.

The chain is built from TRBV7-2 and TRBJ2-2; D gene ambiguous. The CDR3 extends over 13 amino acids. Deletions cut 1 base from V and 8 bases from J, with 8 bases between. Germline CDR1 reads SGHTA; CDR2 reads FQGNSA. CDR3 region: CASSLGPVGELFF. Written as DNA, the CDR3 is TGTGCCAGCAGCTTAGGTCCCGTGGGGGAGCTGTTTTTT.

This chain connects TRBV27 to TRBJ2-7; 10 bases match TRBD1. Germline V gives CDR1 MNHEY, CDR2 SMNVEV (reference sequence). The CDR3 has 13 amino acids. The J segment lost 5 bases and the V segment lost 6 bases, leaving 4 bases of the junction unmatched. The CDR3 nucleotides are TGTGCCAGCAGGAGGACAGGGGGAAACGAGCAGTACTTC. Translating gives CASRRTGGNEQYF.

V usage is TRBV27 and J usage is TRBJ1-1, with TRBD1 as a possible D gene (6 bases). The CDR3 contains 15 residues. Trimming took off 1 base at V and 5 bases at J, with 14 bases between the two ends. Germline V lookup: CDR1 MNHEY, CDR2 SMNVEV (reference sequence). Here the CDR3 reads CASSLYIGGGTEAFF. The CDR3 coding sequence is TGTGCCAGCAGTTTATATATAGGGGGAGGGACTGAAGCTTTCTTT.

The chain combines TRBV19 with TRBJ1-1; the D is unclear. The germline gives CDR1 LNHDA, CDR2 SQIVND (reference sequence). The CDR3 sequence is 15 residues long. The ends were cut back, 2 bases at V and 0 bases at J, with 10 bases in the middle. CDR3 sequence reads: CASSIFGLMNTEAFF. CDR3 DNA sequence: TGTGCCAGTAGTATATTCGGACTGATGAACACTGAAGCTTTCTTT.

As regards this clone: This CDR3 is also generated by other DNA sequences in the sample. The chain couples TRBV29-1 to TRBJ2-5; no definite D call. V shed 4 bases and J shed 2 bases, with 5 bases lying between them. Germline V gives CDR1 SQVTM, CDR2 ANQGSEA. This CDR3 has 11 residues. CDR3 coding DNA: TGCAGCGTTGGAGGTCAAGAGACCCAGTACTTC. It is translated as CSVGGQETQYF.

For the CDR3, the DNA is TGTGCCAGCAGTTTAAGAGGGAGCGACGAGCAGTACTTC. It yields the protein CASSLRGSDEQYF. The rearrangement uses TRBV28 and TRBJ2-7; D is perhaps TRBD2 (5 bases). The length of the CDR3 is 13 residues. Germline values: CDR1 MDHEN, CDR2 SYDVKM. V was shortened by 2 bases and J by 5 bases, with 10 bases between the two germline ends.

The J gene is TRBJ2-7, the V gene TRBV5-4; 9 nucleotides agree with TRBD2. Trimming took 0 bases from V and 3 from J; bases not matched to a gene: 4. This CDR3 is built from 15 residues. Germline V gene data show CDR1 as SGHNT and CDR2 as YYREEE (reference sequence). In DNA, the CDR3 is TGTGCCAGCAGCTTGGAGGGTAGCGGGAGCTACGAGCAGTACTTC. Translation gives CASSLEGSGSYEQYF.

The chain combines TRBV7-2 with TRBJ1-2; D remains unclear. Trimming took off 0 bases at V and 2 bases at J, with 10 bases between the two ends. CDR1 SGHTA and CDR2 FQGNSA come from the germline V gene. This CDR3 comprises 15 residues. The CDR3 DNA reads TGTGCCAGCAGCTTAGCGTGGACCGAGAACTATGGCTACACCTTC. This translates into CASSLAWTENYGYTF. Using reference TRBV7-2 and TRBJ1-2 for the parts outside the CDR3, the full variable domain is GAGVSQSPSNKVTEKGKDVELRCDPISGHTALYWYRQSLGQGLEFLIYFQGNSAPDKSGLPSDRFSAERTGGSVSTLTIQRTQQEDSAVYLCASSLAWTENYGYTFGSGTRLTVV.

This clone came up once. The rearrangement joins TRBV6-5 to TRBJ2-7, with 8 bases lining up with TRBD1. From germline, CDR1 is MNHEY and CDR2 SVGAGI. The V and J ends lost 0 bases and 4 bases, in that order; junction bases with no gene match: 8. The CDR3 is made up of 16 amino acids. CDR3 nucleotides: TGTGCCAGCAGTTACTCGAAGACAGGGGTGGTTTACGAGCAGTACTTC. Translated, it gives CASSYSKTGVVYEQYF.

The V gene is TRBV19, the J gene TRBJ1-5; 10 bases line up with TRBD1. Germline values: CDR1 LNHDA, CDR2 SQIVND (reference sequence). The CDR3 runs 14 residues. The trim removed 7 bases at V and 7 bases at J, leaving 7 bases unmatched. The CDR3 region has the DNA TGTGCCAGTACCCGGACAGGGGGGGGCCAGCCCCAGCATTTT. Translated: CASTRTGGGQPQHF.

The rearrangement uses TRBV9 and TRBJ1-3; unclear D gene. The CDR3 covers 15 residues. With 4 bases removed from V and 0 bases from J, the gap between germline ends came to 11 bases. CDR1 and CDR2 (germline): SGDLS, YYNGEE. The CDR3 is CASSSQVYSGNTIYF. The CDR3 nucleotides are TGTGCCAGCAGCTCCCAAGTTTACTCTGGAAACACCATATATTTT.